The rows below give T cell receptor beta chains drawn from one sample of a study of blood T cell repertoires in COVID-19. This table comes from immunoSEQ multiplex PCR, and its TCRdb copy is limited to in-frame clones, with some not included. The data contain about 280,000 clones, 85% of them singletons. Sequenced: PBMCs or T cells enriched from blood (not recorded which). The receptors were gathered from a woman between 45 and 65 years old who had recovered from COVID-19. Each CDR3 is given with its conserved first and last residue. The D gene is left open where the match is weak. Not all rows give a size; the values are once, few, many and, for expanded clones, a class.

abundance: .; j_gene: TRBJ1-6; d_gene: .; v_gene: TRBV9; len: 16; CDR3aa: CASSPEGGAYNSPLHF; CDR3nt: TGTGCCAGCAGCCCCGAAGGGGGGGCTTATAATTCACCCCTCCACTTT
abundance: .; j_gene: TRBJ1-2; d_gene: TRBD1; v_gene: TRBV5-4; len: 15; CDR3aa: CASSWGQIFNYGYTF; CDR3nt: TGTGCCAGCAGCTGGGGACAGATCTTCAACTATGGCTACACCTTC
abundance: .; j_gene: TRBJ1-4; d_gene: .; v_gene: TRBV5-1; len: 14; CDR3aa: CASSPASRNEKLFF; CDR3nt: TGCGCCAGCAGCCCGGCTAGCCGGAATGAAAAACTGTTTTTT
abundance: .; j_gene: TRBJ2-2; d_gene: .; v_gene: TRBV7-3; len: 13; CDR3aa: CASSPRDSRELFF; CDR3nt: TGTGCCAGCAGCCCCAGGGACTCCCGGGAGCTGTTTTTT
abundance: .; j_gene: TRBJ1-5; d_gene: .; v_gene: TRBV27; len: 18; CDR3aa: CASSPSPGFETTYQPQHF; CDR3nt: TGTGCCAGCAGTCCCTCTCCCGGGTTTGAGACCACGTACCAGCCCCAGCATTTT
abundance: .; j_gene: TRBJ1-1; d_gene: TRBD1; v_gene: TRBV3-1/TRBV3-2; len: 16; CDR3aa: CASSTTGGTMNTEAFF; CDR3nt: TGTGCCAGCAGTACTACAGGGGGCACCATGAACACTGAAGCTTTCTTT
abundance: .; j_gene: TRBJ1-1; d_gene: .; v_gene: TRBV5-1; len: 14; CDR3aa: CASSLAQGNTEAFF; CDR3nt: TGCGCCAGCAGCTTGGCACAGGGGAACACTGAAGCTTTCTTT
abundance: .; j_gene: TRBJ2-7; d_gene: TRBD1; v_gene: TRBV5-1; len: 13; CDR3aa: CASSWDRNYEQYF; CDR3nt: TGCGCCAGCAGCTGGGACAGAAACTACGAGCAGTACTTC
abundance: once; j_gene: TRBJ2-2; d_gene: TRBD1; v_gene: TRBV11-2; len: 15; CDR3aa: CASRSWDRQTGELFF; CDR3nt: TGTGCCAGCAGGAGTTGGGACAGGCAAACCGGGGAGCTGTTTTTT
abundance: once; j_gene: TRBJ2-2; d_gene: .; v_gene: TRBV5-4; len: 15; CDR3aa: CASSRGQANTGELFF; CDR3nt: TGTGCCAGCAGCCGAGGACAAGCGAACACCGGGGAGCTGTTTTTT
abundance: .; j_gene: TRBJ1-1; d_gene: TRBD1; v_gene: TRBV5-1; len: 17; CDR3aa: CASSRGTGVSMNTEAFF; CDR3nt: TGCGCCAGCAGCCGCGGGACAGGGGTCTCAATGAACACTGAAGCTTTCTTT
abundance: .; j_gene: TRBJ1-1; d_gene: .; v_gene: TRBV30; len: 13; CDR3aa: CAWRRNQNTEAFF; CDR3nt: TGTGCCTGGAGGCGGAACCAGAACACTGAAGCTTTCTTT
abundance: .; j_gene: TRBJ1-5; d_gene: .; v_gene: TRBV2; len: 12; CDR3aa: CASSLDNQPQHF; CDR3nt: TGTGCCAGCAGTTTAGATAATCAGCCCCAGCATTTT
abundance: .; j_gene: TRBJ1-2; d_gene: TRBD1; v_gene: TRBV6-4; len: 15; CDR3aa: CASSSRDRGRDGYTF; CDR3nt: TGTGCCAGCAGTAGCCGTGACAGGGGGCGAGATGGCTACACCTTC
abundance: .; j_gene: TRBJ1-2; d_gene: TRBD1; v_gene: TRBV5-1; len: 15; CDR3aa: CASSLDGQGAGGYTF; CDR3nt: TGCGCCAGCAGCTTGGACGGACAGGGGGCTGGCGGCTACACCTTC
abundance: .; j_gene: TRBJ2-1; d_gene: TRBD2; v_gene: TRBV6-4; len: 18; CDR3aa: CASSDHVGRGLAGGPLVF; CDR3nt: TGTGCCAGCAGTGACCACGTTGGTCGGGGACTAGCGGGAGGGCCCCTCGTCTTC
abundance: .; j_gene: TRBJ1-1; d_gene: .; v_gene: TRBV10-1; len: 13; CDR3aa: CASSRTGISEAFF; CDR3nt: TGCGCCAGCAGTCGAACAGGGATTTCTGAAGCTTTCTTT
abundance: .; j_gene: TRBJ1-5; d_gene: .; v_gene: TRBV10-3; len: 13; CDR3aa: CAISESGDQPQHF; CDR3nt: TGTGCCATCAGTGAGTCGGGAGATCAGCCCCAGCATTTT
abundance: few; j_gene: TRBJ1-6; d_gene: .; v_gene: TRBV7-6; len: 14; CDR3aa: CASSLALRDSPLHF; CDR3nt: TGTGCCAGCAGCTTAGCGCTACGTGATTCACCCCTCCACTTT
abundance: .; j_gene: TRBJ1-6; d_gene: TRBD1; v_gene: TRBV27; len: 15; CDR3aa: CASSLGQVLGSPLHF; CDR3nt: TGTGCCAGCAGTTTAGGACAGGTACTAGGCTCACCCCTCCACTTT
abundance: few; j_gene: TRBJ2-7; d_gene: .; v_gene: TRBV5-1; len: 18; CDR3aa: CASTDYVRRNKNTYEQYF; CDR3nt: TGCGCCAGCACTGACTACGTCCGGCGGAATAAAAACACTTACGAGCAGTACTTC
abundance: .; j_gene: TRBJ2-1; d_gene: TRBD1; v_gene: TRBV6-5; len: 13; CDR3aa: CASGQGDYNEQFF; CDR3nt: TGTGCCTCGGGACAGGGGGATTACAATGAGCAGTTCTTC
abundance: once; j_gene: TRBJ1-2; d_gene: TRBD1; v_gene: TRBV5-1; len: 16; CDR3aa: CASSLEGAGAIYGYTF; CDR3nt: TGCGCCAGCAGCTTGGAGGGGGCAGGAGCGATCTATGGCTACACCTTC
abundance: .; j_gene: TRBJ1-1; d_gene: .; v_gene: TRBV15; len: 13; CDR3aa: CATTGSMNTEAFF; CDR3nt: TGTGCCACTACAGGGAGCATGAACACTGAAGCTTTCTTT
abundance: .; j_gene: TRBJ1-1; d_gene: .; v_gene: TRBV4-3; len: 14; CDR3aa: CASSQEQGNTEAFF; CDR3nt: TGCGCCAGCAGCCAAGAGCAGGGGAACACTGAAGCTTTCTTT
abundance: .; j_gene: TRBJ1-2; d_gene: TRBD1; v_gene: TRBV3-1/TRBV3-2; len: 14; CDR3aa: CASSARDRDYGYTF; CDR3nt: TGTGCCAGCAGCGCGAGGGACAGGGATTATGGCTACACCTTC
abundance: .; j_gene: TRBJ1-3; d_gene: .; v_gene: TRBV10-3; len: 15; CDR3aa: CAISPQVISGNTIYF; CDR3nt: TGTGCCATCAGTCCGCAGGTGATCTCTGGAAACACCATATATTTT
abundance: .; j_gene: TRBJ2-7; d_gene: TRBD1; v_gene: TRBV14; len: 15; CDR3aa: CASSQHLPGGYEQYF; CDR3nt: TGTGCCAGCAGCCAACATCTGCCAGGGGGCTACGAGCAGTACTTC
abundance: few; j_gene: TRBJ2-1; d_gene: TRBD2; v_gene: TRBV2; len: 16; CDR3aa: CASSDRSGRSGGEQFF; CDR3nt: TGTGCCAGCAGTGACCGTAGCGGGAGATCTGGTGGTGAGCAGTTCTTC
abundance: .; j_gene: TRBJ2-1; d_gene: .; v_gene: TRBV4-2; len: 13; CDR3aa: CASSQSPYNEQFF; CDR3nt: TGTGCCAGCAGCCAGAGCCCATACAATGAGCAGTTCTTC
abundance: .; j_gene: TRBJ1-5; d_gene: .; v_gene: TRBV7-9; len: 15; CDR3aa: CASSLGQGTNQPQHF; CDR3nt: TGTGCCAGCAGCCTGGGGCAGGGGACCAATCAGCCCCAGCATTTT
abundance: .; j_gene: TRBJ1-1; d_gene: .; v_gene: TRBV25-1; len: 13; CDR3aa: CASSQQSGVEAFF; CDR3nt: TGTGCCAGCAGTCAACAATCCGGGGTTGAAGCTTTCTTT
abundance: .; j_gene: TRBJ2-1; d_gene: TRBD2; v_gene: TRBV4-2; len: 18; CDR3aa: CASSQGAVAGGPYNEQFF; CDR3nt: TGTGCCAGCAGCCAAGGTGCGGTAGCGGGAGGACCCTACAATGAGCAGTTCTTC
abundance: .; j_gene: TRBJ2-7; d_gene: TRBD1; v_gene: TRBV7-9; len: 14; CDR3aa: CASSLQTGVDEQYF; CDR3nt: TGTGCCAGCAGCTTACAGACAGGGGTCGACGAGCAGTACTTC
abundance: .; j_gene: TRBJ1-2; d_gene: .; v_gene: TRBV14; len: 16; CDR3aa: CASSQDILGINYGYTF; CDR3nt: TGTGCCAGCAGCCAAGATATTTTGGGCATAAACTATGGCTACACCTTC
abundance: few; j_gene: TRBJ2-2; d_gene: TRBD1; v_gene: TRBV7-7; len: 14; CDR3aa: CASRADRSTGELFF; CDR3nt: TGTGCCAGCAGGGCGGACAGGAGCACCGGGGAGCTGTTTTTT
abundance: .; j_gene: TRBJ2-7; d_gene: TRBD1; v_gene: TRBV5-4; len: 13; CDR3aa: CATRDRVRYEQYF; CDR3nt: TGTGCCACCCGGGACAGGGTTCGCTACGAGCAGTACTTC
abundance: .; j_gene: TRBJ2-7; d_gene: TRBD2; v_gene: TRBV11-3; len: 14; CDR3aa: CASSLASGSYEQYF; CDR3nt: TGTGCCAGCAGCTTGGCGAGCGGGAGTTACGAGCAGTACTTC
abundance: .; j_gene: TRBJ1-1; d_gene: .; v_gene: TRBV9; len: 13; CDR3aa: CASSATGNTEAFF; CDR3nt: TGTGCCAGCAGCGCTACAGGGAACACTGAAGCTTTCTTT
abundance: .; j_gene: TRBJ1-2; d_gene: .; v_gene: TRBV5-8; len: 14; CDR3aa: CASRRQSGRYGYTF; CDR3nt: TGTGCCAGCAGACGACAGTCGGGGAGGTATGGCTACACCTTC
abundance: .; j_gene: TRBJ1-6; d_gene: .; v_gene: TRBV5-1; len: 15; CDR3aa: CASSLGGAGNSPLHF; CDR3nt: TGCGCCAGCAGCTTGGGTGGGGCCGGTAATTCACCCCTCCACTTT
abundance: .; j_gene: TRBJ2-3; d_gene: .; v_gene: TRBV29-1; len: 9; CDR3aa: CSVEREQYF; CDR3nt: TGCAGCGTTGAGAGAGAGCAGTATTTT
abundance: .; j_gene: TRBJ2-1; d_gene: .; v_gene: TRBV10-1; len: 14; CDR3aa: CASSVEGLTDEQFF; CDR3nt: TGCGCCAGCAGTGTCGAGGGTCTTACCGATGAGCAGTTCTTC
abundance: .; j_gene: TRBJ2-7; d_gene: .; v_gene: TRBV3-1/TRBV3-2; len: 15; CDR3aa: CASSLKTVRGYEQYF; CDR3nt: TGTGCCAGCAGCCTAAAGACAGTTAGAGGCTACGAGCAGTACTTC
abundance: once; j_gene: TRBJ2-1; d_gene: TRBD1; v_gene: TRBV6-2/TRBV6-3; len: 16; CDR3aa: CASSYGGTGTYNEQFF; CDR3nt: TGTGCCAGCAGTTACGGCGGGACAGGCACCTACAATGAGCAGTTCTTC
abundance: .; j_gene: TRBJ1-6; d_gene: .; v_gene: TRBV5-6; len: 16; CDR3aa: CASDAWGRNTVSPLHF; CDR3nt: TGTGCCAGCGACGCCTGGGGGCGAAATACGGTTTCACCCCTCCACTTT
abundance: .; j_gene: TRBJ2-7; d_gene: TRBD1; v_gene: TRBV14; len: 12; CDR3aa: CASSSQGYEQYF; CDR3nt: TGTGCCAGCAGCTCACAGGGGTACGAGCAGTACTTC
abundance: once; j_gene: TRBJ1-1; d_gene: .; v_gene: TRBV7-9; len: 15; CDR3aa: CASSLRGGRSTEAFF; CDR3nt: TGTGCCAGCAGCTTGAGGGGGGGGCGGAGCACTGAAGCTTTCTTT